This T cell receptor beta chain emerged from a study of T cell changes during pregnancy in multiple sclerosis. Germline-derived CDR1 and CDR2 are MDHEN and SYDVKM. This CDR3 has 17 amino acids. V lost 3 bases to trimming and J lost 8 bases; unmatched junction nucleotides: 14. Using immunoSEQ multiplex PCR, the repertoire was profiled, and TCRdb retains in-frame clones only, with some absent. This table has 60,000 to 70,000 clones, 90% to 95% appearing once. The sequences come from peripheral blood, collected in the third trimester of pregnancy. The chain employs TRBV28 and TRBJ2-4; 9 bases are a match to TRBD1. The sequence derives from a female donor in good health, enrolled as a control in a pregnancy study. The CDR3 coding sequence is TGTGCCAGCAGTTTTGGGGACAGGGAGGAGTGGGAAGACATTCAGTACTTC. Protein sequence: CASSFGDREEWEDIQYF.